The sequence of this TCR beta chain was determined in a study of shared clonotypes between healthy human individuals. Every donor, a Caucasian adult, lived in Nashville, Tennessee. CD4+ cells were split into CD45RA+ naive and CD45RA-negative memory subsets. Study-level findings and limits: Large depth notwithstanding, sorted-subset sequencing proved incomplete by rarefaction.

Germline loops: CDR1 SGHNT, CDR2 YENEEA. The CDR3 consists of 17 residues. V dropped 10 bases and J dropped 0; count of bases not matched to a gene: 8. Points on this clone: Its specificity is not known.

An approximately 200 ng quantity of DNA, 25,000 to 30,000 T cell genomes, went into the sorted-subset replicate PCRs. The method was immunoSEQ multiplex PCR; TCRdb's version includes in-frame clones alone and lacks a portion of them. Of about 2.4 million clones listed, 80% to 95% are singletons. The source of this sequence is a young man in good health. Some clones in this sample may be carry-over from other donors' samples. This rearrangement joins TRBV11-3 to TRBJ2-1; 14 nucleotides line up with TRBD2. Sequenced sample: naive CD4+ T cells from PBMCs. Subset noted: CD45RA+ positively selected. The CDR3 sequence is CATSGLAGGTSYNEQFF. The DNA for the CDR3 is TGTGCCACCTCCGGACTAGCGGGAGGAACCTCCTACAATGAGCAGTTCTTC.